A single sample gave rise to the 10 T cell receptor beta chains below, sequenced in a study of blood T cell repertoires in COVID-19. Profiled with immunoSEQ multiplex PCR; TCRdb holds only in-frame clones, not every one. The sample yields under 200,000 clones, over 70% seen once. The sequencing input was peripheral blood. These receptors all stem from a woman of 80 years or more with active or convalescent COVID-19.

This clone was recorded a few times. V and J are TRBV3-1 (or the pseudogene TRBV3-2) and TRBJ2-2; 8 nucleotides line up with TRBD2. V gave up 7 bases and J gave up 2 bases; unmatched junction bases: 9. This CDR3 has 16 amino acids. Germline loops: CDR1 LGHDT, CDR2 YNNKEL (reference sequence). The CDR3 sequence is CASTAERGPNTGELFF. The CDR3 bases are TGTGCCAGCACGGCTGAGCGGGGGCCCAACACCGGGGAGCTGTTTTTT.

J is TRBJ1-1 and V is TRBV28, with TRBD1 matching over 10 bases. Trimming removed 3 bases from V and 7 bases from J; junction bases left unmatched: 8. Germline V CDR1 and CDR2: MDHEN, SYDVKM. There are 15 residues in the CDR3. Here the CDR3 DNA reads TGTGCCAGCAGTTTCCCGACAGGGGGCTATGGTGAAGCTTTCTTT. Protein sequence: CASSFPTGGYGEAFF.

In DNA form, the CDR3 reads TGTGCCAGCAGTAGCCTGACAGGGGGAAGGTCCTACGAGCAGTACTTC. This encodes CASSSLTGGRSYEQYF. This chain joins TRBV6-2 or TRBV6-3 and TRBJ2-7; TRBD1 agrees at 9 bases. V dropped 5 bases and J dropped 1; count of bases not matched to a gene: 9. The germline CDR1 and CDR2 sequences are MNHEY and SVGEGT. The CDR3 has 16 residues.

The chain has TRBV11-2 and TRBJ1-1; weak D call: TRBD1 (5 bases). The CDR3 extends over 12 amino acids. With 0 bases removed from V and 10 bases from J, the gap between germline ends came to 9 bases. Germline CDR1 is SGHAT and CDR2 is FQNNGV. The CDR3 region has the DNA TGTGCCAGCAGCTTAGATCTGGGGGGAGCTTTCTTT. Translation gives CASSLDLGGAFF.

This clone was recorded once. V and J are TRBV18 and TRBJ2-7; the match to TRBD1 covers 7 bases. Unmatched junction bases numbered 10, after V lost 5 bases and J lost 9 bases. The CDR3 is 13 residues long. Germline V gene lookup returns CDR1 KGHSH and CDR2 LQKENI. The DNA for the CDR3 is TGTGCCAGCTCAACTGGGACAGACCACGGGCAGTACTTC. This codes for CASSTGTDHGQYF.

A single count supports this clone. This rearrangement joins TRBV5-1 to TRBJ1-2; perhaps TRBD1 as D (5 bases). In germline, CDR1 is SGHRS, CDR2 YFSETQ. The V end was cut by 2 bases, the J end by 6 bases, with 11 bases between. The CDR3 loop spans 13 amino acids. This chain's CDR3 is CASSFNRGDGYTF. The CDR3 DNA reads TGCGCCAGCAGCTTTAATCGGGGGGATGGCTACACCTTC.

The V call is TRBV27, the J call TRBJ1-2; weak D call: TRBD1 (6 bases). Trimming left V 2 bases short and J 4 bases short, with 8 bases between. Germline V gene lookup returns CDR1 MNHEY and CDR2 SMNVEV (reference sequence). The CDR3 is 13 residues long. DNA of the CDR3: TGTGCCAGCAGTTTAAAAGGGGGCTATGGCTACACCTTC. It yields the protein CASSLKGGYGYTF.

This clone was counted once. The chain has TRBV23-1 and TRBJ1-4; 7 nucleotides agree with TRBD1. TRBV23-1 has ORF status, its function being uncertain. The CDR3 has 18 residues. V was clipped by 0 bases and J by 5 bases; unmatched bases: 12. The DNA for the CDR3 is TGCGCCAGCAGTCAATCGCTGGGGGACAGATTGCCGAATGAAAAACTGTTTTTT. This sequence encodes CASSQSLGDRLPNEKLFF.

The chain joins TRBV7-2 to TRBJ1-4, with D perhaps matching TRBD1 (5 bases). Germline V lookup: CDR1 SGHTA, CDR2 FQGNSA. Trimming left V 5 bases short and J 3 bases short, with 10 bases between. This CDR3 has 14 amino acids. The CDR3 protein is CASSKGSPNEKLFF. The DNA of the CDR3 is TGTGCCAGCAGCAAGGGGTCACCTAATGAAAAACTGTTTTTT.

This clone was detected only a few times. The chain combines TRBV5-8 with TRBJ2-1; 9 bases are shared with TRBD2. With 1 base clipped from V and 5 bases from J, the junction kept 7 bases outside the gene matches. The germline V gene encodes CDR1 SGHTS and CDR2 YDEGEE. The CDR3 is made up of 16 amino acids. CDR3 sequence (DNA): TGTGCCAGCAGCTTGCCCGGACTAGCGAAGAACAATGAGCAGTTCTTC. Its translation: CASSLPGLAKNNEQFF.